This TCR beta chain was identified during a study of breast tumors, draining lymph nodes, adjacent tissues. Breast cancer patients provided tissue from their axillary draining lymph nodes. TCRdb fed the multiplex PCR reads into MiXCR, producing one record per CDR3 protein. The profile shows about 200,000 distinct CDR3 sequences, approximately 31% of them singletons. This clonotype has a count of ten or more. Its antigen is currently unknown. Regarding the study as a whole: Findings are consistent with lymph node origin and intratumoral expansion of most tumor T cells.

The CDR3 spans 16 residues. Germline V gene data show CDR1 as SGHTA and CDR2 as FQGNSA. With 1 base removed from V and 0 bases from J, the gap between germline ends came to 10 bases. Input material: axillary lymph node tissue. The gene calls are TRBV7-2 and TRBJ2-1; possible D gene TRBD2, 5 bases. The TCR was taken from a female donor with breast cancer. Some clones in this sample may be carry-over from other donors' samples. CDR3 sequence: CASSLEVGSSYNEQFF. Here the CDR3 DNA reads TGTGCCAGCAGCTTAGAAGTAGGGAGCTCCTACAATGAGCAGTTCTTC.